These 11 T cell receptor beta chains originate from one sample sequenced in a study of blood T cell repertoires in COVID-19. The table came from immunoSEQ multiplex PCR; TCRdb's copy has only in-frame clones and leaves some out. The table lists fewer than 300,000 clones, 75% to 95% of them singletons, with 1% to 1.3% in the top ten. The sequenced material came from PBMCs or T cells enriched from blood (not recorded which). The receptors here all came from a woman in her twenties or thirties who had recovered from COVID-19.

The chain is built from TRBV29-1 and TRBJ1-1; weak D call: TRBD1 (6 bases). Trimming cost V 6 bases and J 0 bases, with 17 bases left between them. Germline loops: CDR1 SQVTM, CDR2 ANQGSEA. The CDR3 is made up of 15 amino acids. CDR3 amino acids: CSVKSWDNMNTEAFF. The CDR3 coding sequence is TGCAGCGTCAAGTCTTGGGACAACATGAACACTGAAGCTTTCTTT.

The chain combines TRBV3-1 (or the pseudogene TRBV3-2) with TRBJ1-4; the D is unclear. This CDR3 spans 13 amino acids. Germline CDR1 is LGHDT and CDR2 is YNNKEL (reference sequence). Between the trimmed V and J ends, which lost 4 bases and 8 bases, there was a span of 11 bases. The CDR3 bases are TGTGCCAGCAGCCCCGGACTGAAGGAAAAACTGTTTTTT. Its protein product is CASSPGLKEKLFF.

In this sample, this clone turned up once. The rearrangement uses TRBV30 and TRBJ1-4; D uncertain. V lost 5 bases and J lost 6, with 10 bases in between. The length of the CDR3 is 12 residues. The germline V gene has CDR1 GTSNPN and CDR2 SVGIG (reference sequence). The CDR3 region has the DNA TGTGCCTGGGGTCAGACTTATGAAAAACTGTTTTTT. Amino acid sequence: CAWGQTYEKLFF.

The rearrangement joins TRBV27 to TRBJ1-1; 8 bases are a match to TRBD1. The germline V gene encodes CDR1 MNHEY and CDR2 SMNVEV (reference sequence). Trimming took 3 bases from V and 2 from J; bases not matched to a gene: 2. The CDR3 length is 14 residues. The CDR3 here is CASSFDRGNTEAFF. In nucleotides, the CDR3 is TGTGCCAGCAGTTTTGACAGGGGTAACACTGAAGCTTTCTTT.

This chain uses TRBV10-1 with TRBJ2-6; 9 nucleotides align to TRBD1. Germline lookup yields CDR1 WNHNN and CDR2 SYGVQD (reference sequence). The length of the CDR3 is 18 residues. The V gene end was trimmed by 11 bases and the J gene end by 2 bases; junction bases not matched to a gene: 16. As DNA, the CDR3 is TGCGCCCCGGACAGGGGAGGGCAATGGATGGCTGGGGCCAACGTCCTGACTTTC. Amino acid sequence: CAPDRGGQWMAGANVLTF.

V and J are TRBV27 and TRBJ1-6; D not certain. V gave up 5 bases and J gave up 8 bases, with 25 bases separating them. CDR1 is MNHEY and CDR2 is SMNVEV in the germline V gene (reference sequence). The CDR3 is 18 amino acids. CDR3 in DNA: TGTGCCAGCAGTGTCCTTGGTTGGGTGGGCCTAAGAGATTCACCCCTCCACTTT. This encodes CASSVLGWVGLRDSPLHF.

The CDR3 bases are TGCGCCAGCAGCTTGGAACAGCCAAATACTGAAGCTTTCTTT. Residues: CASSLEQPNTEAFF. The V and J genes are TRBV5-1 and TRBJ1-1; no firm D call. CDR3 length equals 14 residues. Trimming pared 0 bases from V and 5 bases from J, leaving 11 bases between. Germline V gene lookup returns CDR1 SGHRS and CDR2 YFSETQ.

The rearrangement joins TRBV18 to TRBJ2-3; D may be TRBD2 (5 bases). Germline V gene data show CDR1 as KGHSH and CDR2 as LQKENI. This CDR3 spans 15 amino acids. V lost 7 bases to trimming and J lost 0 bases, with 14 bases between them. The DNA for the CDR3 is TGTGCCAGCTTCCGACTAACGTACAGCACAGATACGCAGTATTTT. As protein: CASFRLTYSTDTQYF.

A word on this clone: A read error may account for a junction end that differs from germline. J is TRBJ2-1 and V is TRBV6-2 or TRBV6-3, with 7 bases that match TRBD1. Looked up from germline, CDR1 is MNHEY and CDR2 is SVGEGT. There are 16 residues in the CDR3. Written as DNA, the CDR3 is TGTGCCAGCAGTCACTCATCAGGGGGACGAGGCAATGAGCAGTTCTTC. Translation gives CASSHSSGGRGNEQFF.

The chain couples TRBV2 to TRBJ2-2, with D hard to call. The CDR3 is 14 residues long. Germline V gene lookup returns CDR1 SNHLY and CDR2 FYNNEI. The V and J ends lost 8 bases and 0 bases respectively, with 10 bases between them. The CDR3 is CASSYRPNTGELFF. For the CDR3, the DNA is TGTGCCAGCTCATACAGACCGAACACCGGGGAGCTGTTTTTT.

The chain combines TRBV2 with TRBJ1-6; TRBD1 is a possible D gene (5 bases). Germline V gene lookup returns CDR1 SNHLY and CDR2 FYNNEI. Trimming left V 3 bases short and J 4 bases short, with 7 bases between. The CDR3 consists of 14 residues. The CDR3 protein is CASSERQYNSPLHF. The DNA of the CDR3 is TGTGCCAGCAGTGAGAGACAGTATAATTCACCCCTCCACTTT. The whole variable domain, remainder taken from reference TRBV2 and TRBJ1-6, is EPEVTQTPSHQVTQMGQEVILRCVPISNHLYFYWYRQILGQKVEFLVSFYNNEISEKSEIFDDQFSVERPDGSNFTLKIRSTKLEDSAMYFCASSERQYNSPLHFGNGTRLTVT.